A selection of T cell receptor beta chains follows, all from one sample in a study of response to subunit inactivated influenza vaccine. TCRdb redid the calling of the RT-PCR reads with MiXCR, one entry per CDR3 protein. Altogether 500,000 to 700,000 distinct CDR3 sequences are present, roughly 23% being singletons, with the ten largest covering 2.5% to 3%. This same sample was also part of a study on T cells expressing NK-cell markers.

Sample: CD4+ T cells sorted from PBMCs, taken roughly 13 days after vaccination. These receptors were obtained from a man aged 50 to 59 who received an inactivated influenza vaccine. The CDR3 runs from the conserved cysteine through the conserved F or W. The D gene is left open where the match is weak. The size of a clone is reported for some rows only, either as once, few or many, or as a class for expanded clones.

>TRBJ2-1|TRBV7-2|TRBD2|once
CASSRSGGQRSYNERFF
TGTGCCAGCAGCCGATCGGGGGGGCAGCGCTCCTACAATGAGCGGTTCTTC
>TRBJ2-1|TRBV20-1|TRBD2|.
CSASIRLAGGGSYNEQFF
TGCAGTGCCTCTATTAGGCTAGCGGGGGGGGGCTCCTACAATGAGCAGTTCTTC
>TRBJ2-1|TRBV9|.|.
CASAGESGPSYNEQFF
TGTGCCAGCGCAGGGGAGTCGGGGCCTTCCTACAATGAGCAGTTCTTC
>TRBJ1-5|TRBV6-2/TRBV6-3|TRBD1|.
CASSWTGGSNQPQHF
TGTGCCAGCAGTTGGACAGGGGGCTCCAATCAGCCCCAGCATTTT
>TRBJ2-7|TRBV5-1|TRBD1|many
CASSPERQGYEQYF
TGCGCCAGCAGCCCGGAAAGACAGGGCTACGAGCAGTACTTC
>TRBJ2-1|TRBV7-2|TRBD2|few
CASSYRLAGGNNEQFF
TGTGCCAGCAGCTACAGACTAGCGGGGGGGAACAATGAGCAGTTCTTC
>TRBJ2-2|TRBV11-3|.|few
CASSLGGHNTGELFF
TGTGCCAGCAGCTTAGGAGGCCATAACACCGGGGAGCTGTTTTTT
>TRBJ2-5|TRBV20-1|.|.
CSASDPGLQETQYF
TGCAGTGCTAGTGATCCCGGGTTACAAGAGACCCAGTACTTC
>TRBJ2-1|TRBV15|.|.
CATSRDSSLGWTLYNEQFF
TGTGCCACCAGCAGAGATAGTAGTTTAGGATGGACGCTGTACAATGAGCAGTTCTTC
>TRBJ1-4|TRBV9|.|.
CASSVAGTLATNEKLFF
TGTGCCAGCAGCGTAGCTGGTACACTAGCAACTAATGAAAAACTGTTTTTT
>TRBJ2-6|TRBV6-2/TRBV6-3|.|few
CASIPGFSGANVLTF
TGTGCCAGCATTCCAGGATTCTCTGGGGCCAACGTCCTGACTTTC
>TRBJ1-2|TRBV5-1|.|.
CASSLDRVDGYTF
TGCGCCAGCAGCTTGGACAGGGTCGATGGCTACACCTTC
>TRBJ2-3|TRBV20-1|.|few
CSAQTGDGADTQYF
TGCAGTGCTCAAACTGGCGATGGCGCAGATACGCAGTATTTT
>TRBJ1-4|TRBV10-3|.|.
CAISRSGGNEKLFF
TGTGCCATCAGTCGCTCCGGGGGCAATGAAAAACTGTTTTTT
>TRBJ2-3|TRBV7-9|TRBD2|.
CASSLDGTSGASTDTQYF
TGTGCCAGCAGCTTAGATGGGACTAGCGGAGCTAGCACAGATACGCAGTATTTT
>TRBJ2-5|TRBV3-1|.|few
CASSQSPPETQYF
TGTGCCAGCAGCCAGAGCCCCCCAGAGACCCAGTACTTC
>TRBJ2-2|TRBV12-5|.|.
CASGSHPLRGASNTGELFF
TGTGCTAGTGGTTCTCATCCGCTCCGGGGGGCCTCGAACACCGGGGAGCTGTTTTTT
>TRBJ2-3|TRBV3-1|.|few
CASRLSHTDTQYF
TGTGCCAGCAGACTCAGCCACACAGATACGCAGTATTTT
>TRBJ1-4|TRBV5-1|TRBD1|.
CASAGGVNEKLFF
TGCGCCAGCGCAGGGGGTGTCAATGAAAAACTGTTTTTT
>TRBJ2-2|TRBV15|.|.
CATSRDRLRTGELFF
TGTGCCACCAGCAGAGATCGGCTAAGAACCGGGGAGCTGTTTTTT
>TRBJ2-1|TRBV24-1|TRBD2|.
CATGTAGGYNEQFF
TGTGCCACCGGGACAGCGGGAGGATACAATGAGCAGTTCTTC
>TRBJ1-5|TRBV7-9|TRBD1|few
CASSPATGEQPQHF
TGTGCCAGCAGCCCAGCAACAGGGGAACAGCCCCAGCATTTT